The T cell receptor (beta chain) under discussion was sequenced for a study of blood T cell repertoires in COVID-19. The wider study: Sources were T cells, B-cell-depleted T cells, or PBMCs; the material itself was cDNA or gDNA.

Per the germline V gene, CDR1 is DFQATT and CDR2 is SNEGSKA (reference sequence). Trimming stripped 3 bases from V and 6 bases from J, with 8 bases between. The CDR3 covers 12 residues. Produced via immunoSEQ multiplex PCR; TCRdb's table is partial and in-frame only. The sample yields 210,000 or so clones, under 90% seen once. The sequence came from a man between 50 and 59 years old with acute or convalescent COVID-19. The chain links TRBV20-1 to TRBJ1-4; D gene uncertain. Specimen: peripheral blood. The CDR3 reads CSASLRDEKLFF. CDR3 bases: TGCAGTGCTAGTTTGAGGGATGAAAAACTGTTTTTT.